The 28 T cell receptor delta chains in this list originate from one sample, sequenced in a study of γδ T cells in repeated Plasmodium falciparum infection (dated by TCRdb to about 2021). The library was generated by multiplex PCR. The listed sequencing device is Illumina MiSeq. For TCRdb, the public reads were processed anew by CATT, and duplicate DNA sequences were folded into one row. A total of tens of thousands of delta-chain clones appear in this sample, 0.75% to 1% of them only once. The ten largest clones add up to over 8.5% of the sample. For bulk TCR repertoire analysis, Vgamma9/Vdelta2+ and Vdelta2-negative gammadelta T cell populations were isolated by flow sorting from peripheral blood mononuclear cells. The sequenced sample consisted of gamma-delta T cells from blood. Receptor source: a pool of human donors (malaria-infected and uninfected, not separated).

This clone was counted a few times. This likely reflects a read error, since a far larger clone is one base away. This same CDR3 is encoded by further DNA sequences in the sample. The chain uses TRDV1 and TRDJ1; TRDD3 matches 9 bases. CDR3 length: 23 residues. V dropped 4 bases and J dropped 0; count of bases not matched to a gene: 27. CDR1 and CDR2 (germline): TSWWSYY, QGS. The CDR3 reads CALGAPTGREILGDTGYTDKLIF. The CDR3 DNA reads TGTGCTCTTGGGGCACCTACAGGGCGTGAGATACTAGGGGATACGGGGTACACCGATAAACTCATCTTT.

Turning to this clone: TCRdb lists the protein of a much larger clone for this DNA, which differs at residue 13, so this is likely a read error; the protein given here is translated from the DNA itself. CDR3 sequence (DNA): TGTGCTCTTGGGGTTTCCTACGTGGGAGGATACACGGAACTCATCTTT. It codes for CALGVSYVGGYTELIF. The rearrangement uses TRDV1 and TRDJ1; tentatively, D is TRDD2 (7 bases). The J gene comes from matching the DNA to germline here; TCRdb lacks it. The germline CDR1 and CDR2 sequences are TSWWSYY and QGS. The CDR3 sequence is 16 residues long. V was cut by 4 bases and J by 9 bases, with 24 bases left in between.

This clone was found a few times. This likely stems from a read error, as it lies one base from a far larger clone. This chain links TRDV1 with TRDJ1; D is ambiguous. TCRdb supplies no J gene; here it was assigned by aligning the nucleotide sequence to germline. The CDR3 runs to 14 residues. Germline V gives CDR1 TSWWSYY, CDR2 QGS. Trimming removed 4 bases from V and 4 bases from J, with 13 bases in between. CDR3 bases: TGTGCTCTTGGGGTCCCGGAGTCCTTCGATAAACTCATCTTT. It translates to CALGVPESFDKLIF.

This clone was seen more than once but under ten times. A read error is likely here: a far larger clone is one base away. This specimen includes other DNA sequences encoding the same CDR3. The V call is TRDV1, the J call TRDJ1; 11 nucleotides line up with TRDD3. In germline, CDR1 is TSWWSYY, CDR2 QGS. The CDR3 sequence is 19 residues long. The CDR3, as DNA: TGTGCTCTGGGGGGATTCGATAACTACGTACTGGGGGATATCGATAAACTCATCTTT. Amino acid sequence: CALGGFDNYVLGDIDKLIF.

Turning to this clone: For this DNA, TCRdb reports the protein of a much larger clone, which diverges at residue 10, most likely from a read error; the protein presented here is translated directly from the DNA. The chain carries TRDV1 and TRDJ1, with 12 positions matching TRDD3. The CDR3 is 23 amino acids. Trimming at V came to 1 base and at J to 3 bases, leaving 24 bases not matched to a gene. Germline-derived CDR1 and CDR2 are TSWWSYY and QGS. CDR3 region: CALGEPPASCAYWGILSADKLIF. The DNA for the CDR3 is TGTGCTCTTGGGGAACCCCCGGCTTCCTGCGCTTACTGGGGGATACTTAGTGCCGATAAACTCATCTTT.

For this clone: This DNA translates differently at residue 5 from the TCRdb protein, which is that of a much larger clone; a read error is likely, and the protein shown is the DNA's own translation. The V and J genes are TRDV1 and TRDJ1; no clear D gene. Here the J gene came from matching the DNA to germline, since TCRdb omits it. The CDR3 totals 15 residues. CDR1 is TSWWSYY and CDR2 is QGS in the germline V gene. V lost 3 bases and J 2 bases, leaving 13 bases between the germline ends. DNA of the CDR3: TGTGCTCTTGGGGACAGGGTGCTGGCAACCGATAAACTCATCTTT. It is translated as CALGDRVLATDKLIF.

Of note for this clone: TCRdb's entry gives the protein of a much larger clone, which mismatches this DNA's translation at residue 6, likely from a read error; the protein reported here is translated from the DNA. CDR3 protein: CALRAARSVLGVGPDKLIF. The DNA of the CDR3 is TGTGCTCTCCGGGCCGCTCGATCCGTACTGGGGGTAGGCCCCGATAAACTCATCTTT. V is TRDV1 and J is TRDJ1; 8 bases map to TRDD3. Losses at the gene ends were 9 bases for V and 3 bases for J; bases not matched to a gene: 24. CDR1 is TSWWSYY, CDR2 QGS, per germline. This CDR3 has 19 residues.

This clone was found a few times. A far larger clone is one nucleotide away, so this likely arose from a read error. Within the sample, other DNA sequences also encode this same CDR3. The genes are TRDV2 and TRDJ1, with TRDD3 identical over 13 bases. The J gene is absent in TCRdb and was assigned here via DNA matching to germline. Germline loops: CDR1 GEAIGNYY, CDR2 EKD. This CDR3 has 22 residues. The CDR3 region has the DNA TGCGCCTGTGACACCCTTAAGAATCCCGTACTGGGGGATACGCACCAGACCGATAAACTCATCTTT. This gives the protein CACDTLKNPVLGDTHQTDKLIF.

This clone was counted a few times. A read error is the likely source, as a far larger clone sits one nucleotide away. Additional DNA sequences in this sample encode the identical CDR3. The CDR3 DNA reads TGTGCTCTTGGGGTCGAGGCCTTCCTCACAACTGGGGGATACGGTAAACTCATCTTT. Translation gives CALGVEAFLTTGGYGKLIF. The chain is built from TRDV1 and TRDJ1; 13 nucleotides agree with TRDD3. The J gene, left out of TCRdb, was set here by checking the DNA against germline. This CDR3 region has 19 residues. V shed 4 bases and J 7 bases; nucleotides not matched to a gene: 18. In germline, CDR1 is TSWWSYY, CDR2 QGS.

About this clone: Given a far larger clone just one base away, this is likely a sequencing read error. Different DNA sequences within this sample yield the same CDR3. This chain links TRDV2 with TRDJ1; 9 bases are shared with TRDD3. TCRdb is silent on the J gene; assignment here came from matching the DNA to germline. The CDR3 extends over 18 amino acids. The germline V gene has CDR1 GEAIGNYY and CDR2 EKD. Trimming took 0 bases from V and 2 from J; bases not matched to a gene: 12. In nucleotides, the CDR3 is TGTGCCTGTGACACCTTGTTACTTGGGGATACGAAGACCGATAAACTCATCTTT. This gives the protein CACDTLLLGDTKTDKLIF.

Comment on this clone: This DNA's translation differs at residue 16 from TCRdb's protein, which comes from a much larger clone; a read error is likely, and the protein shown is translated from the DNA. The V gene was identified as TRDV1, while no J gene was called; the table's TRDD3 call for D was not verified on the DNA. CDR1 is TSWWSYY and CDR2 is QGS in the germline V gene. The CDR3 loop spans 18 amino acids. CDR3 coding DNA: TGTGCTCTTGGGGAGAGAAAATGGCTGGGATCCTACACCGATAAACCCATCTTT. This encodes CALGERKWLGSYTDKPIF.

Details on this clone: TCRdb's protein, taken from a much larger clone, differs from this DNA's translation at residue 20, likely owing to a read error; the protein displayed comes from the DNA. For the V gene the call is TRDV2; the J gene has no call; the D call of TRDD3 is as the table states it, not checked on the DNA. Germline V lookup: CDR1 GEAIGNYY, CDR2 EKD. The CDR3 length is 22 residues. The CDR3 region has the DNA TGTGCCTGTGACCCCATTTTGGCTGGGGACCCTAGTAGGGTCTTCGACACCGATAAATTCATCTTT. Translated, it gives CACDPILAGDPSRVFDTDKFIF.

This clone showed up just a few times. TCRdb shows a much larger clone's protein in place of this DNA's translation, and the two differ at residue 4, likely through a read error; the protein shown is translated from the DNA. The V gene is given as TRDV2, and no J gene call is available; TRDD3, the table's D call, lacks a check against the DNA. This CDR3 has 18 amino acids. CDR1 and CDR2 from the germline V gene are GEAIGNYY and EKD. In nucleotides, the CDR3 is TGTGCCTGTAACACCGTAACCCCACTGGGGGACCGCTCCGGGTTGCTCATCTTT. Protein product: CACNTVTPLGDRSGLLIF.

Worth noting for this clone: The protein held in TCRdb is that of a much larger clone and does not match this DNA's translation at residue 4, likely because of a read error; the protein shown is translated from the DNA. As DNA, the CDR3 is TGTGCCTGTGTCTCAGTTTCCGGGATTGCCGATAAACTCATCTTT. This translates into CACVSVSGIADKLIF. The chain couples TRDV2 to TRDJ1, with TRDD3 as a possible D gene (5 bases). Here the J gene came from matching the DNA to germline, since TCRdb omits it. Trimming pared 5 bases from V and 3 bases from J, leaving 18 bases between. Germline V gene sequence: CDR1 GEAIGNYY, CDR2 EKD. There are 15 residues in the CDR3.

As to this clone: The protein TCRdb gives is from a much larger clone and does not agree with this DNA's translation at residue 18, likely a read error; the protein shown here comes from the DNA. V gene assignment gives TRDV1, but the J gene was left uncalled; TRDD3 is the table's D call and was not checked against the DNA. The CDR3 consists of 20 residues. Germline V gene data show CDR1 as TSWWSYY and CDR2 as QGS. The CDR3 loop reads CALGTTVKNWGFSYTDKPIF. DNA of the CDR3: TGTGCTCTTGGGACCACCGTTAAGAACTGGGGATTTTCGTACACCGATAAACCCATCTTT.

There are a few counts of this clone. This sequence may be a read error, since a much larger clone differs from it by one base. Other DNA sequences from this sample encode an identical CDR3 as well. The chain recombines TRDV2 with TRDJ1, with 10 bases that match TRDD3. This CDR3 is 18 amino acids long. Germline loops: CDR1 GEAIGNYY, CDR2 EKD. The CDR3 here is CACDTVGDTPKRGAKLIF. In DNA form, the CDR3 reads TGTGCTTGTGACACCGTGGGGGATACACCGAAACGGGGGGCGAAACTCATCTTT.

The sample holds a few counts of this clone. This likely traces to a read error, being one base from a far larger clone. The same CDR3 is also encoded by other DNA sequences in this sample. The rearrangement joins TRDV2 to TRDJ3, with 13 nucleotides matching TRDD3. There are 21 residues in the CDR3. Germline CDR1 is GEAIGNYY and CDR2 is EKD. The CDR3 region is CACDTLFTGGYASWDTRQMFF. The DNA of the CDR3 is TGTGCCTGTGACACCTTGTTTACTGGGGGATACGCGTCCTGGGACACCCGACAGATGTTCTTC.

In this sample, this clone turned up a few times. TCRdb attributes to this sequence the protein of a much larger clone, which differs from the DNA translation at residue 12; a read error is likely, and the protein displayed is translated from the DNA. The genes are TRDV2 and TRDJ1; tentatively, D is TRDD3 (7 bases). TCRdb leaves out the J gene; it was filled in here by matching the DNA to germline. Trimming cost V 0 bases and J 0 bases, with 28 bases left between them. CDR1 and CDR2 from the germline V gene are GEAIGNYY and EKD. CDR3 length: 21 amino acids. The CDR3 DNA follows: TGTGCCTGTGACACCAAACTCCTTCCCCCTGGGGGTAGGGGGTACACCGATAAACTCATCTTT. This codes for CACDTKLLPPGGRGYTDKLIF.

Turning to this clone: The TCRdb protein, from a much larger clone, departs from this DNA's translation at residue 3, likely by read error; the protein shown derives from the DNA. The genes are TRDV2 and TRDJ1; D remains ambiguous. No J gene was available from TCRdb, and it was assigned here by a germline match of the DNA. The CDR3 length is 16 residues. Germline-derived CDR1 and CDR2 are GEAIGNYY and EKD. The CDR3 loop reads CAWDTVEVQYTDKLIF. Written as DNA, the CDR3 is TGTGCCTGGGACACCGTGGAGGTCCAGTACACCGATAAACTCATCTTT.

This clone was detected ten times or more. This specimen includes other DNA sequences encoding the same CDR3. This chain connects TRDV2 to TRDJ3; TRDD3 matches 7 bases. Because TCRdb records no J gene, it was assigned here through a match of the DNA to germline. Germline V gene lookup returns CDR1 GEAIGNYY and CDR2 EKD. The CDR3 spans 19 residues. The trim removed 0 bases at V and 0 bases at J, leaving 7 bases unmatched. Written as DNA, the CDR3 is TGTGCCTGTGACACCGCTGGGGGCTTTAGCTCCTGGGACACCCGACAGATGTTTTTC. Its translation: CACDTAGGFSSWDTRQMFF.

About this clone: TCRdb's protein, taken from a much larger clone, differs from this DNA's translation at residue 6, likely owing to a read error; the protein displayed comes from the DNA. The gene calls are TRDV1 and TRDJ1; D gene unclear. V lost 5 bases to trimming and J lost 3 bases, with 10 bases between them. The CDR3 extends over 13 amino acids. Germline CDR1 TSWWSYY, CDR2 QGS. CDR3 protein: CALGSHFSDKLIF. CDR3 sequence (DNA): TGTGCTCTTGGGTCCCACTTCTCCGATAAACTCATCTTT.

This clone was seen a handful of times. A far larger clone is off by one base, so a read error is likely. Other DNA sequences within the sample encode an identical CDR3. This rearrangement joins TRDV1 to TRDJ1, with 13 bases lining up with TRDD3. This CDR3 is built from 19 residues. Germline V gene data show CDR1 as TSWWSYY and CDR2 as QGS. The CDR3 DNA is TGTGCTCTTGGGGAACTTGGGGAGTACTGGGGGATACGGACCGATAAACTCATTTTT. It translates to CALGELGEYWGIRTDKLIF.

As regards this clone: A read error likely explains this, since a far larger clone differs by one base. Different DNA sequences within this sample yield the same CDR3. The chain couples TRDV2 to TRDJ1, with 9 bases that match TRDD3. Since TCRdb gives no J gene, matching the DNA to germline was used here to assign it. The CDR3 has 18 residues. Germline loops: CDR1 GEAIGNYY, CDR2 EKD. V was pared by 4 bases and J by 0 bases, with 14 bases of the junction left unmatched. The CDR3 DNA follows: TGTGCCTGTGATGGAATCGAAACACTGGGGGACTACACCGATAAACTCATCTTT. Its protein is CACDGIETLGDYTDKLIF.

As to this clone: TCRdb records a much larger clone's protein for this DNA, with a difference at residue 4 that likely arises from a read error; the protein given is the translation of the DNA. The chain is built from TRDV2 and TRDJ1; 12 nucleotides align to TRDD3. No J gene was available from TCRdb, and it was assigned here by a germline match of the DNA. In germline, CDR1 is GEAIGNYY, CDR2 EKD. The CDR3 is 21 residues long. After removal of 5 bases from V and 0 bases from J, the junction contained 21 bases not matched to a gene. The CDR3 protein is CACGASLRYWGIPQYTDKLIF. CDR3 coding DNA: TGTGCCTGTGGCGCCTCCCTCAGGTACTGGGGGATACCACAGTACACCGATAAACTCATCTTT.

This clone was seen at least ten times. This CDR3 is also generated by other DNA sequences in the sample. The chain uses TRDV1 and TRDJ2; no firm D call. Between the trimmed V and J ends, which lost 4 bases and 3 bases, there was a span of 24 bases. Germline CDR1 TSWWSYY, CDR2 QGS. The CDR3 contains 19 residues. CDR3 bases: TGTGCTCTTGGGGGGCTACGAGCCAGCACCCTAACCCTGACAGCACAACTCTTCTTT. Encoded protein: CALGGLRASTLTLTAQLFF.

This clone has at least ten counts. A far larger clone is only one base removed, so a read error is likely. The gene calls are TRDV1 and TRDJ1, with a possible D match to TRDD2 (5 bases). This CDR3 spans 18 amino acids. V shed 3 bases and J shed 2 bases, with 22 bases lying between them. Germline-derived CDR1 and CDR2 are TSWWSYY and QGS. The CDR3 loop reads CALGDFPPFPGQTDKLIF. The CDR3 coding sequence is TGTGCTCTTGGGGACTTTCCACCGTTTCCTGGTCAAACCGATAAACTCATCTTT.

This clone was counted between two and nine times. TCRdb records a much larger clone's protein for this DNA, with a difference at residue 23 that likely arises from a read error; the protein given is the translation of the DNA. Here the V gene is TRDV2, but the J gene went uncalled; the table's D call TRDD3 went unverified against the DNA. The germline V gene encodes CDR1 GEAIGNYY and CDR2 EKD. This CDR3 contains 25 residues. The CDR3 DNA reads TGTGCCTGTGACAACAGGAACACCTTCCTACTATCGTCCCGGCGGGGGATAGAGTGGACCGATAAACACATCTTT. Protein sequence: CACDNRNTFLLSSRRGIEWTDKHIF.

This clone was recorded a few times. A far larger clone differs by one base, so this is likely a read error. Other DNA sequences of this sample code for an identical CDR3. The chain joins TRDV2 to TRDJ1, with TRDD3 matching 10 bases. Here the J gene came from matching the DNA to germline, since TCRdb omits it. The ends lost 3 bases at V and 2 bases at J; junction bases unmatched: 14. The CDR3 loop spans 18 amino acids. Germline assignment: CDR1 GEAIGNYY and CDR2 EKD. The DNA of the CDR3 is TGTGCCTGTGACCCCGTACTGGGGGATCCGGGAAGAACCGATAAACTCATCTTT. This translates into CACDPVLGDPGRTDKLIF.